Listed here are 16 T cell receptor beta chains from one sample, sequenced in a study of human T cells and chemical hapten exposure. Time point: patch test 2, 6 weeks after DPC sensitization. Described treatment: therapeutic diphenylcyclopropenone sensitization with weekly scalp DPC. TCRdb fed the RACE reads into MiXCR, producing one record per CDR3 protein. The sample holds a few hundred thousand distinct CDR3 sequences; just under 6.5% are singletons and the top ten take 5% to 6%. The starting material was whole blood, obtained in connection with sensitization to the hapten diphenylcyclopropenone (DPC). Receptors originate from a woman aged 18-29 years with alopecia areata. Some clones in this sample may be carry-over from other donors' samples.

This clonotype was observed at least ten times. J is TRBJ2-3 and V is TRBV4-2; 9 nucleotides align to TRBD2. This CDR3 comprises 19 residues. CDR1 LGHNA and CDR2 YNFKEQ come from the germline V gene. The J segment lost 4 bases and the V segment lost 0 bases, leaving 14 bases of the junction unmatched. The CDR3 reads CASSQDSLLGGGAADTQYF. CDR3 coding DNA: TGTGCCAGCAGCCAAGATTCCCTATTAGGCGGGGGGGCGGCAGATACGCAGTATTTT.

The table lists this clonotype with a few counts. The chain combines TRBV27 with TRBJ2-6; TRBD1 matches 7 bases. The germline V gene encodes CDR1 MNHEY and CDR2 SMNVEV (reference sequence). The ends lost 6 bases at V and 0 bases at J; junction bases unmatched: 11. This CDR3 has 18 residues. This chain's CDR3 is CASRHRGINHSGANVLTF. Written as DNA, the CDR3 is TGTGCCAGCAGACACAGGGGAATCAACCACTCTGGGGCCAACGTCCTGACTTTC.

A few counts support this clonotype. The chain couples TRBV20-1 to TRBJ2-7, with 7 positions matching TRBD2. Germline loops: CDR1 DFQATT, CDR2 SNEGSKA (reference sequence). The CDR3 has 14 amino acids. J was trimmed by 4 bases and V by 2 bases; bases with no gene match: 8. CDR3 in DNA: TGCAGTGCTAGAAGAGTTCGGGACTATTACGAGCAGTACTTC. Translating it yields CSARRVRDYYEQYF.

This clonotype turned up a few times. V usage is TRBV12-5 and J usage is TRBJ2-5; TRBD1 or TRBD2 may be the D gene (5 bases each). Germline V gene sequence: CDR1 LGHNT, CDR2 FRNRAP. The CDR3 is 13 residues long. Trimming removed 5 bases from V and 5 bases from J, with 12 bases in between. Here the CDR3 DNA reads TGTGCTAGTGGTCCGGGACCTGGGGAGACCCAGTACTTC. Its protein product is CASGPGPGETQYF.

This chain uses TRBV18 with TRBJ1-2, with a tentative D call TRBD1 (6 bases). Germline V gene lookup returns CDR1 KGHSH and CDR2 LQKENI. The CDR3 contains 13 residues. The germline V and J ends were trimmed by 0 bases and 6 bases, with 8 bases remaining between them. The CDR3 sequence: CASSPPTGHGYTF. The CDR3 nucleotides are TGTGCCAGCTCACCACCGACAGGCCATGGCTACACCTTC.

This clonotype was seen repeatedly, ten times or more. The rearrangement joins TRBV5-1 to TRBJ1-2; 10 bases are shared with TRBD1. V shed 4 bases and J 4 bases; nucleotides not matched to a gene: 7. Germline V gene sequence: CDR1 SGHRS, CDR2 YFSETQ. The CDR3 runs to 15 residues. The CDR3 sequence is CASSIGQGVSYGYTF. The CDR3 DNA is TGCGCCAGCAGCATCGGACAGGGGGTGTCCTATGGCTACACCTTC.

This clonotype was seen more than once but under ten times. This chain links TRBV15 with TRBJ1-5; maybe TRBD1 (5 bases). The V end was cut by 8 bases, the J end by 0 bases, with 26 bases between. The CDR3 is 19 amino acids. CDR1 and CDR2 from the germline V gene are LNHNV and YYDKDF (reference sequence). CDR3 sequence: CATAEILGSGALSNQPQHF. DNA of the CDR3: TGTGCCACCGCAGAGATCCTGGGCAGTGGGGCGCTTAGCAATCAGCCCCAGCATTTT.

The chain employs TRBV7-2 and TRBJ2-2; either TRBD1 or TRBD2 may supply D (6 bases each). The V end lost 4 bases, the J end lost 3 bases, and 9 bases lay between the germline ends. The CDR3 consists of 14 residues. The germline V gene encodes CDR1 SGHTA and CDR2 FQGNSA. The CDR3, as DNA: TGTGCCAGCAGCTCTAGGGGGGACACCGGGGAGCTGTTTTTT. It yields the protein CASSSRGDTGELFF.

The chain links TRBV6-6 to TRBJ1-5; a weak D match, TRBD1 (6 bases). The CDR3 is made up of 16 amino acids. Looked up from germline, CDR1 is MNHNY and CDR2 is SVGAGI (reference sequence). Trimming stripped 0 bases from V and 5 bases from J, with 14 bases between. In nucleotides, the CDR3 is TGTGCCAGCAGTTACTCGAAGGACAGTCGGGATCAGCCCCAGCATTTT. This translates into CASSYSKDSRDQPQHF.

Here the CDR3 reads CASSVAPLAVGDTQYF. Here the CDR3 DNA reads TGTGCCAGCAGCGTAGCTCCCCTAGCGGTAGGAGATACGCAGTATTTT. The chain employs TRBV9 and TRBJ2-3; 7 nucleotides match TRBD2. V was clipped by 0 bases and J by 5 bases; unmatched bases: 9. Germline lookup yields CDR1 SGDLS and CDR2 YYNGEE. This CDR3 spans 16 amino acids.

There are many counts of this clonotype. The V and J genes are TRBV4-2 and TRBJ1-2; D is undetermined. The V and J ends lost 3 bases and 4 bases respectively, with 21 bases between them. The germline V gene encodes CDR1 LGHNA and CDR2 YNFKEQ. The CDR3 is made up of 17 amino acids. CDR3 amino acids: CASSQTPLGVRSYGYTF. The CDR3 region has the DNA TGTGCCAGCAGCCAGACCCCCCTCGGGGTTAGAAGCTATGGCTACACCTTC.

This clonotype was seen a single time. The chain has TRBV12-3 or TRBV12-4 and TRBJ2-7, with 10 bases identical to TRBD1. Trimming cost V 4 bases and J 4 bases; bases outside gene matches: 7. CDR3 length: 15 residues. In DNA form, the CDR3 reads TGTGCCAGCAGTTCGCCCGGGACAGGGGTTTACGAGCAGTACTTC. Its translation is CASSSPGTGVYEQYF.

This clonotype was observed a handful of times. The chain has TRBV27 and TRBJ1-6; D gene unclear. This CDR3 contains 16 residues. Per germline, CDR1 MNHEY and CDR2 SMNVEV (reference sequence). The V end lost 1 base, the J end lost 7 bases, and 14 bases lay between the germline ends. The CDR3 sequence is CASSLLAAWRNSPLHF. The CDR3, as DNA: TGTGCCAGCAGTTTATTGGCAGCCTGGAGGAATTCACCCCTCCACTTT.

The gene calls are TRBV9 and TRBJ2-6; 12 nucleotides line up with TRBD2. Trimming at V came to 2 bases and at J to 2 bases, leaving 2 bases not matched to a gene. Germline V gene sequence: CDR1 SGDLS, CDR2 YYNGEE. The CDR3 extends over 17 amino acids. In DNA form, the CDR3 reads TGTGCCAGCAGCGTTCTAGCGGGGGGGCCTGGGGCCAACGTCCTGACTTTC. Amino acids: CASSVLAGGPGANVLTF.

The chain joins TRBV4-3 to TRBJ1-2; tentatively, D is TRBD1 (6 bases). CDR3 size: 13 residues. Germline CDR1 and CDR2: LGHNA and YSLEER. Trimming took off 0 bases at V and 8 bases at J, with 10 bases between the two ends. The CDR3 nucleotides are TGCGCCAGCAGCCAAGAAAGGGGGAGAGGCTACACCTTC. The encoded protein is CASSQERGRGYTF.

This chain connects TRBV6-6 to TRBJ2-5, with D possibly matching TRBD1 (8 bases). Looked up from germline, CDR1 is MNHNY and CDR2 is SVGAGI (reference sequence). The CDR3 covers 14 residues. Trimming took off 7 bases at V and 3 bases at J, with 15 bases between the two ends. The CDR3 DNA sequence: TGTGCCAGCACCGCTACAGGGGGGGAAGAGACCCAGTACTTC. It codes for CASTATGGEETQYF.